A selection of T cell receptor beta chains follows, all from one sample in a study of T cells in Graves' hyperthyroidism and ophthalmopathy. TCRdb passed the multiplex PCR reads through MiXCR, listing each CDR3 protein once. This table has more than 40,000 distinct CDR3 sequences, 45% to 50% appearing once. Sequencing input: peripheral blood or thyroid tissue (not recorded which). The receptors stem from a woman in her forties or fifties with Graves' hyperthyroidism. CDR3s include the opening cysteine and the closing phenylalanine or tryptophan. The order of the fields is clone size, D gene, CDR3 length, V gene, J gene, CDR3 protein, CDR3 DNA. D genes are given only for firm matches. Part of the rows lack a size; the others show once, few, many or a class for expanded clones.

clone size: many
D gene: NA
CDR3 length: 14
V gene: TRBV2
J gene: TRBJ2-2
CDR3 protein: CASSELESTGELFF
CDR3 DNA: TGTGCCAGCAGTGAATTGGAGAGCACCGGGGAGCTGTTTTTT

clone size: many
D gene: NA
CDR3 length: 12
V gene: TRBV29-1
J gene: TRBJ1-1
CDR3 protein: CSALGVNTEAFF
CDR3 DNA: TGCAGCGCCTTGGGGGTAAACACTGAAGCTTTCTTT

clone size: many
D gene: TRBD1
CDR3 length: 13
V gene: TRBV10-2
J gene: TRBJ2-7
CDR3 protein: CASSGTGPYEQYF
CDR3 DNA: TGCGCCAGCAGTGGGACAGGGCCCTACGAGCAGTACTTC

clone size: many
D gene: NA
CDR3 length: 13
V gene: TRBV28
J gene: TRBJ2-7
CDR3 protein: CASSLSDLDEQYF
CDR3 DNA: TGTGCCAGCAGTTTATCGGACCTAGACGAGCAGTACTTC

clone size: NA
D gene: NA
CDR3 length: 15
V gene: TRBV7-2
J gene: TRBJ2-2
CDR3 protein: CASSSRGDSPGELFF
CDR3 DNA: TGTGCCAGCAGCTCGAGGGGGGACAGTCCCGGGGAGCTGTTTTTT

clone size: many
D gene: TRBD1
CDR3 length: 15
V gene: TRBV20-1
J gene: TRBJ1-5
CDR3 protein: CSAPTWDREGQPQHF
CDR3 DNA: TGCAGTGCCCCGACCTGGGACAGGGAAGGACAGCCCCAGCATTTT

clone size: NA
D gene: NA
CDR3 length: 17
V gene: TRBV19
J gene: TRBJ2-5
CDR3 protein: CASSRGVSGTMQETQYF
CDR3 DNA: TGTGCCAGTAGTAGGGGTGTCAGCGGCACTATGCAAGAGACCCAGTACTTC

clone size: NA
D gene: TRBD1
CDR3 length: 15
V gene: TRBV6-5
J gene: TRBJ1-1
CDR3 protein: CASSRDREDSTEAFF
CDR3 DNA: TGTGCCAGCAGCAGAGACAGGGAGGACAGCACTGAAGCTTTCTTT

clone size: NA
D gene: NA
CDR3 length: 14
V gene: TRBV7-9
J gene: TRBJ1-1
CDR3 protein: CASSESGWNTEAFF
CDR3 DNA: TGTGCCAGCAGCGAGAGTGGGTGGAACACTGAAGCTTTCTTT

clone size: NA
D gene: TRBD1
CDR3 length: 13
V gene: TRBV20-1
J gene: TRBJ1-4
CDR3 protein: CSAGDRGREKLFF
CDR3 DNA: TGCAGTGCTGGGGACAGGGGGCGAGAAAAACTGTTTTTT

clone size: once
D gene: NA
CDR3 length: 11
V gene: TRBV10-3
J gene: TRBJ2-7
CDR3 protein: CAISESQGQYF
CDR3 DNA: TGTGCCATCAGTGAGTCCCAGGGGCAGTACTTC

clone size: NA
D gene: TRBD1
CDR3 length: 15
V gene: TRBV5-4
J gene: TRBJ2-2
CDR3 protein: CASSTRGQGSGELFF
CDR3 DNA: TGTGCCAGCAGCACCCGGGGACAGGGAAGCGGGGAGCTGTTTTTT

clone size: few
D gene: NA
CDR3 length: 16
V gene: TRBV29-1
J gene: TRBJ2-5
CDR3 protein: CSVLVRGPSFQETQYF
CDR3 DNA: TGCAGCGTTCTCGTACGGGGGCCCTCTTTTCAAGAGACCCAGTACTTC

clone size: NA
D gene: NA
CDR3 length: 13
V gene: TRBV15
J gene: TRBJ2-7
CDR3 protein: CATSRRSAYEQYF
CDR3 DNA: TGTGCCACCAGCAGACGTAGCGCCTACGAGCAGTACTTC

clone size: NA
D gene: TRBD2
CDR3 length: 14
V gene: TRBV5-4
J gene: TRBJ2-7
CDR3 protein: CASSLVLAGDEQYF
CDR3 DNA: TGTGCCAGCAGCTTGGTACTAGCGGGAGATGAGCAGTACTTC

clone size: many
D gene: TRBD1
CDR3 length: 14
V gene: TRBV10-3
J gene: TRBJ2-5
CDR3 protein: CATGQGADQETQYF
CDR3 DNA: TGTGCCACCGGACAGGGGGCCGACCAAGAGACCCAGTACTTC

clone size: NA
D gene: TRBD1
CDR3 length: 15
V gene: TRBV20-1
J gene: TRBJ2-5
CDR3 protein: CSARSTGGIQETQYF
CDR3 DNA: TGCAGTGCTAGATCGACAGGGGGCATCCAAGAGACCCAGTACTTC

clone size: NA
D gene: TRBD1
CDR3 length: 15
V gene: TRBV4-1
J gene: TRBJ2-7
CDR3 protein: CASSQEGQGINQQYF
CDR3 DNA: TGCGCCAGCAGCCAAGAGGGACAGGGGATCAATCAGCAGTACTTC

clone size: many
D gene: TRBD2
CDR3 length: 20
V gene: TRBV20-1
J gene: TRBJ2-5
CDR3 protein: CSAILTRTSGRASVGETQYF
CDR3 DNA: TGCAGTGCTATACTGACAAGGACTAGCGGGAGGGCCAGTGTAGGGGAGACCCAGTACTTC

clone size: many
D gene: NA
CDR3 length: 19
V gene: TRBV6-1
J gene: TRBJ1-2
CDR3 protein: CASSEARSADGWGWGGYTF
CDR3 DNA: TGTGCCAGCAGTGAAGCTCGCTCGGCAGATGGATGGGGCTGGGGTGGCTACACCTTC

clone size: NA
D gene: TRBD2
CDR3 length: 15
V gene: TRBV20-1
J gene: TRBJ2-5
CDR3 protein: CSARASSGRMETQYF
CDR3 DNA: TGCAGTGCTAGAGCCTCTAGCGGGAGAATGGAGACCCAGTACTTC

clone size: many
D gene: NA
CDR3 length: 14
V gene: TRBV5-1
J gene: TRBJ1-1
CDR3 protein: CASSLGSSNTEAFF
CDR3 DNA: TGCGCCAGCAGCTTGGGTAGCTCGAACACTGAAGCTTTCTTT

clone size: many
D gene: NA
CDR3 length: 13
V gene: TRBV28
J gene: TRBJ2-7
CDR3 protein: CASGRGLSYEQYF
CDR3 DNA: TGTGCCAGCGGCCGGGGACTCTCCTACGAGCAGTACTTC

clone size: many
D gene: NA
CDR3 length: 15
V gene: TRBV10-3
J gene: TRBJ1-1
CDR3 protein: CAIGNPQYMNTEAFF
CDR3 DNA: TGTGCCATCGGGAACCCACAGTATATGAACACTGAAGCTTTCTTT

clone size: NA
D gene: NA
CDR3 length: 14
V gene: TRBV7-9
J gene: TRBJ1-2
CDR3 protein: CASSLGLGGNGYTF
CDR3 DNA: TGTGCCAGCAGCTTAGGCCTAGGAGGGAATGGCTACACCTTC

clone size: NA
D gene: NA
CDR3 length: 15
V gene: TRBV11-3
J gene: TRBJ1-1
CDR3 protein: CASSATAVMNTEAFF
CDR3 DNA: TGTGCCAGCAGTGCTACGGCGGTTATGAACACTGAAGCTTTCTTT

clone size: many
D gene: NA
CDR3 length: 15
V gene: TRBV5-1
J gene: TRBJ1-6
CDR3 protein: CASSLRSGDNSPLHF
CDR3 DNA: TGCGCCAGCAGCTTGCGATCAGGGGATAATTCACCCCTCCACTTT

clone size: many
D gene: NA
CDR3 length: 14
V gene: TRBV6-1
J gene: TRBJ1-5
CDR3 protein: CASSPGPANQPQHF
CDR3 DNA: TGTGCCAGCAGTCCCGGACCCGCCAATCAGCCCCAGCATTTT

clone size: many
D gene: TRBD1
CDR3 length: 14
V gene: TRBV6-5
J gene: TRBJ2-3
CDR3 protein: CASRTGGASDTQYF
CDR3 DNA: TGTGCCAGCAGGACAGGGGGCGCATCAGATACGCAGTATTTT

clone size: NA
D gene: NA
CDR3 length: 12
V gene: TRBV29-1
J gene: TRBJ2-3
CDR3 protein: CSVGQGPDTQYF
CDR3 DNA: TGCAGCGTTGGCCAGGGACCAGATACGCAGTATTTT

clone size: NA
D gene: TRBD1
CDR3 length: 16
V gene: TRBV7-2
J gene: TRBJ2-6
CDR3 protein: CASSRTGGTGANVLTF
CDR3 DNA: TGTGCCAGCAGCCGGACAGGGGGCACTGGGGCCAACGTCCTGACTTTC

clone size: NA
D gene: TRBD2
CDR3 length: 12
V gene: TRBV28
J gene: TRBJ2-7
CDR3 protein: CASASGTYERYF
CDR3 DNA: TGTGCCAGCGCTAGCGGGACGTACGAGCGGTACTTC

clone size: NA
D gene: TRBD2
CDR3 length: 17
V gene: TRBV24-1
J gene: TRBJ2-5
CDR3 protein: CATSDEGTSAYQETQYF
CDR3 DNA: TGTGCCACCAGTGACGAAGGGACTAGCGCGTACCAAGAGACCCAGTACTTC

clone size: few
D gene: NA
CDR3 length: 14
V gene: TRBV20-1
J gene: TRBJ1-1
CDR3 protein: CSASAGTLNTEAFF
CDR3 DNA: TGCAGTGCTAGTGCCGGTACACTGAACACTGAAGCTTTCTTT

clone size: NA
D gene: TRBD1
CDR3 length: 16
V gene: TRBV7-2
J gene: TRBJ2-2
CDR3 protein: CASSLGTTGGTGELFF
CDR3 DNA: TGTGCCAGCAGCTTGGGGACGACAGGGGGCACCGGGGAGCTGTTTTTT

clone size: few
D gene: NA
CDR3 length: 10
V gene: TRBV10-1
J gene: TRBJ2-5
CDR3 protein: CASSGETQHF
CDR3 DNA: TGCGCCAGCAGTGGAGAGACCCAGCACTTC

clone size: many
D gene: NA
CDR3 length: 14
V gene: TRBV7-7
J gene: TRBJ2-7
CDR3 protein: CASSPGGASYEQYF
CDR3 DNA: TGTGCTAGCAGCCCCGGCGGGGCCTCCTACGAGCAGTACTTC

clone size: many
D gene: TRBD2
CDR3 length: 14
V gene: TRBV28
J gene: TRBJ2-7
CDR3 protein: CASSGAGLADEQYF
CDR3 DNA: TGTGCCAGCAGCGGGGCGGGACTAGCGGACGAGCAGTACTTC